The present entry profiles one T cell receptor beta chain with its context. V lost 3 bases and J lost 2, with 10 bases in between. Germline-derived CDR1 and CDR2 are KGHSH and LQKENI. The length of the CDR3 is 14 residues. Sequencing was performed with immunoSEQ multiplex PCR; in TCRdb, only in-frame clones are kept and a portion is missing. The sample includes 300,000 or so clones, about 90% of them seen just once. This entry belongs to a study of blood T cell repertoires in COVID-19. Background on the study: From the United States, Italy and Spain came samples of acute and convalescent COVID-19. The cDNA or gDNA used as material had been derived from T cells, B-cell-depleted T cells, or PBMCs.

This TCR derives from a young man who had recovered from COVID-19. The chain recombines TRBV18 with TRBJ1-2; maybe TRBD1 (6 bases). Sequencing was carried out using peripheral blood. CDR3 in DNA: TGTGCCAGCTCACCTTCGACAGGAAACTATGGCTACACCTTC. It yields the protein CASSPSTGNYGYTF.